The rows below give T cell receptor beta chains drawn from one sample of a study of vaccination and CD4 T cells after COVID-19. TCRdb independently ran MiXCR on the PCR reads; one entry per CDR3 protein. The sample records 5,500 to 9,000 distinct CDR3 sequences, more than 30% being singletons. Their target antigens are unknown. The sample was CD4+ T cells from blood, cultured in vitro. The receptors were gathered from a human donor in good health. Each CDR3 is given with its conserved first and last residue. The D gene is left open where the match is weak. Where a row states a size, it is once, few, many or the class of an expanded clone; other rows omit it.

NA	NA	13	TRBJ1-2	TRBV18	TGTGCCAGCTCACCAGAGGGAAGCCATGGCTACACCTTC	CASSPEGSHGYTF
few	NA	15	TRBJ1-2	TRBV10-3	TGTGCCATCAGTGAGTCCGCAGGGGACTATAGAGGCTACACCTTC	CAISESAGDYRGYTF
NA	TRBD1	14	TRBJ2-5	TRBV12-3/TRBV12-4	TGTGCCAGCAGTTTAGAAAAGGGGGCAGAGACCCAGTACTTC	CASSLEKGAETQYF
few	TRBD1	16	TRBJ1-1	TRBV27	TGTGCCAGCAGTTTAGAGGGGGCAGGGTTTAGGGCTGAAGCTTTCTTT	CASSLEGAGFRAEAFF
NA	NA	15	TRBJ2-5	TRBV20-1	TGCAGTGCTAGGGTGGGACGGACCCTTCAAGAGACCCAGTACTTC	CSARVGRTLQETQYF
few	NA	13	TRBJ1-2	TRBV6-5	TGTGCCAGCAGTTTCGGAGCTAACTATGGCTACACCTTC	CASSFGANYGYTF
few	TRBD1	16	TRBJ1-5	TRBV6-5	TGTGCCAGCAGTTACTCAGGGACAGGGACAAATCAGCCCCAGCATTTT	CASSYSGTGTNQPQHF
NA	NA	16	TRBJ2-1	TRBV29-1	TGCAGCGTTGGCCCGCGGGGGCTAGGGGACTCCAATGAGCAGTTCTTC	CSVGPRGLGDSNEQFF
NA	NA	13	TRBJ1-2	TRBV5-4	TGTGCCAGCAGCTTGGAGGGCGAATATGGCTACACCTTC	CASSLEGEYGYTF
NA	NA	13	TRBJ1-2	TRBV20-1	TGCAGTGCTAGAGATGCAGGGCGAAGCGGCTACACCTTC	CSARDAGRSGYTF
NA	TRBD1	13	TRBJ1-3	TRBV27	TGTGCCAGCAGCCCGGGACAGGGACACACCATATATTTT	CASSPGQGHTIYF
NA	TRBD2	15	TRBJ2-5	TRBV7-3	TGTGCCAGCAGCTTAACTAGCGGGGGGGCAGAGACCCAGTACTTC	CASSLTSGGAETQYF
NA	NA	13	TRBJ1-1	TRBV18	TGTGCCAGCTCCCTTAAGCAGGGCACTGAAGCTTTCTTT	CASSLKQGTEAFF
few	NA	13	TRBJ1-2	TRBV20-1	TGCAGTGCTAGAGCAGGGTCGGAATTCGGCTACACCTTC	CSARAGSEFGYTF
NA	TRBD1	14	TRBJ1-1	TRBV20-1	TGCAGTGCGCTATCCGGGACAGGGAACACTGAAGCTTTCTTT	CSALSGTGNTEAFF
NA	NA	15	TRBJ2-3	TRBV7-9	TGTGCCAGCAGCCTTCAGGCAGACCTCACAGATACGCAGTATTTT	CASSLQADLTDTQYF
medium-sized	NA	12	TRBJ1-1	TRBV7-2	TGTGCCAGCAGCTTAGTTTGGACTGAAGCTTTCTTT	CASSLVWTEAFF
few	NA	11	TRBJ2-5	TRBV7-9	TGTGCCAGCAGCTTCATGGAGACCCAGTACTTC	CASSFMETQYF
NA	NA	19	TRBJ1-3	TRBV27	TGTGCCAGCAGTTTACGGGCCCCGGGGGGCTTCTACTCTGGAAACACCATATATTTT	CASSLRAPGGFYSGNTIYF
medium-sized	TRBD1	15	TRBJ1-5	TRBV15	TGTGCCACCAGCAGAGGAGGACAGGACTATCAGCCCCAGCATTTT	CATSRGGQDYQPQHF
NA	NA	14	TRBJ1-2	TRBV5-1	TGCGCCAGCAGCTTGTCCGACCACGACTATGGCTACACCTTC	CASSLSDHDYGYTF
NA	NA	15	TRBJ1-6	TRBV12-5	TGTGCTAGTGGTCTCCTCCCGGAGATTGGGTCACCCCTCCACTTT	CASGLLPEIGSPLHF
NA	TRBD1	14	TRBJ1-2	TRBV12-3/TRBV12-4	TGTGCCAGCAGAGGGTTGGGACAGAACTATGGCTACACCTTC	CASRGLGQNYGYTF